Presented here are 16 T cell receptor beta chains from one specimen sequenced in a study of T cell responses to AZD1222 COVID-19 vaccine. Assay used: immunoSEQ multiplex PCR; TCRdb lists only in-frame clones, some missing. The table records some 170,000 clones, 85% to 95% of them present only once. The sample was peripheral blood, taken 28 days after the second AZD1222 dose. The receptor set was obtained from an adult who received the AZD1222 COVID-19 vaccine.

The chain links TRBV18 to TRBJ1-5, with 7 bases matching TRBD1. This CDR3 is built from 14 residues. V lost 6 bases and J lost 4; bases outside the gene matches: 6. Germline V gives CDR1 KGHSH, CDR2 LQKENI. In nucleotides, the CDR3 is TGTGCCAGCTCTCCCCAGGACAGGAATCAGCCCCAGCATTTT. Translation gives CASSPQDRNQPQHF.

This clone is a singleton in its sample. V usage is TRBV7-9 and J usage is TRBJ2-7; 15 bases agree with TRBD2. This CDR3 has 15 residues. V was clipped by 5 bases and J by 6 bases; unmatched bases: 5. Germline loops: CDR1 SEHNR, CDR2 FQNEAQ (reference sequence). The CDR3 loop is CASSPPGLAGGEQYF. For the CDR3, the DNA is TGTGCCAGCAGCCCGCCGGGACTAGCGGGAGGCGAGCAGTACTTC.

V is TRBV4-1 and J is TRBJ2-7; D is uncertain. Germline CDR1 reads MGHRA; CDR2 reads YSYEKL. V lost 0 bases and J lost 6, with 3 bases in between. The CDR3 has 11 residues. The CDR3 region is CASSQDVEQYF. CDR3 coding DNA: TGCGCCAGCAGCCAAGATGTCGAGCAGTACTTC.

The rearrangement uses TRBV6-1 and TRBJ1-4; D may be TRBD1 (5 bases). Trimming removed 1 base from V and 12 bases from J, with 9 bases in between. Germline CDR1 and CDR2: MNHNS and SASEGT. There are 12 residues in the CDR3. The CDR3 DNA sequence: TGTGCCAGCAGTGAAGTGGGGGGGGAACTGTTTTTT. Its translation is CASSEVGGELFF.

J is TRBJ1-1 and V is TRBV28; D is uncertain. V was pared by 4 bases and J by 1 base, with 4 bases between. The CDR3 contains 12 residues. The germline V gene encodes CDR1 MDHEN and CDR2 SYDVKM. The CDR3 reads CASSSPNTEAFF. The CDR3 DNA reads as TGTGCCAGCAGTTCTCCGAACACTGAAGCTTTCTTT.

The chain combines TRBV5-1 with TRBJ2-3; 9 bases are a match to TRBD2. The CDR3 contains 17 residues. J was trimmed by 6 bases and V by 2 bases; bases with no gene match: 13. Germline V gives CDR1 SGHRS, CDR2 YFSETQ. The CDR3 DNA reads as TGCGCCAGCAGCTTACTGGAATCGGGACTAGCAGGTGATACGCAGTATTTT. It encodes CASSLLESGLAGDTQYF.

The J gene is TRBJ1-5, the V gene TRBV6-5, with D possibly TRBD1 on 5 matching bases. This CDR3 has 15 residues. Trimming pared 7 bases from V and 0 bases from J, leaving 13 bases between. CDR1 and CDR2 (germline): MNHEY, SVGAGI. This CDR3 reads CASNVRGDSNQPQHF. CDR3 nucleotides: TGTGCCAGCAACGTACGAGGGGATAGCAATCAGCCCCAGCATTTT.

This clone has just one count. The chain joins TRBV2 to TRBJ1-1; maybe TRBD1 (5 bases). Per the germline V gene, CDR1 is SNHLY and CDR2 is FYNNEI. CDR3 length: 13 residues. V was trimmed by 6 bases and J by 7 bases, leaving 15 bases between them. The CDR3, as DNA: TGTGCCAGCAGCCCGTGGGGGGACGGTGAAGCTTTCTTT. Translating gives CASSPWGDGEAFF.

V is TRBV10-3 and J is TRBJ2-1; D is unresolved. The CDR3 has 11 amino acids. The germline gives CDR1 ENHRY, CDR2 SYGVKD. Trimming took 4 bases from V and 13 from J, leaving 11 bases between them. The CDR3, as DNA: TGTGCCATCAGTGTACGAGGAATTCAGTTCTTC. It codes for CAISVRGIQFF.

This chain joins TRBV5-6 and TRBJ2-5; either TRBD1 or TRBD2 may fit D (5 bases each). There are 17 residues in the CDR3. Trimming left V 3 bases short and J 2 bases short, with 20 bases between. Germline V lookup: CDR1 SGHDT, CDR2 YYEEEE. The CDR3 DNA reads TGTGCCAGCAGCTCCTATCTCGGGGACGGCTTTCAAGAGACCCAGTACTTC. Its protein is CASSSYLGDGFQETQYF.

The CDR3 DNA sequence: TGCGCCAGCAGCCAAGTACAGGGGGCTTACAATGAGCAGTTCTTC. It specifies CASSQVQGAYNEQFF. The V call is TRBV4-1, the J call TRBJ2-1; 9 nucleotides agree with TRBD1. CDR3 length: 15 residues. Per germline, CDR1 MGHRA and CDR2 YSYEKL. The ends lost 1 base at V and 4 bases at J; junction bases unmatched: 2.

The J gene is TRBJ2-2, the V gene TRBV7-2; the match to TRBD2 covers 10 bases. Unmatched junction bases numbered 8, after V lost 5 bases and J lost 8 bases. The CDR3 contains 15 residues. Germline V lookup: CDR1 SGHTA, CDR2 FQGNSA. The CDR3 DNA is TGTGCCAGCAGCCGGACTAGCGGTCTCGGGGGGGAGCTGTTTTTT. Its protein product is CASSRTSGLGGELFF.

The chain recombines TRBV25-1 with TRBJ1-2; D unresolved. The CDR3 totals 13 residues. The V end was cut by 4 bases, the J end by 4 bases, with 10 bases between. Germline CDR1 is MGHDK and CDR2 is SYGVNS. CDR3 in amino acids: CASSVDTPYGYTF. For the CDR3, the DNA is TGTGCCAGCAGTGTCGACACCCCCTATGGCTACACCTTC.

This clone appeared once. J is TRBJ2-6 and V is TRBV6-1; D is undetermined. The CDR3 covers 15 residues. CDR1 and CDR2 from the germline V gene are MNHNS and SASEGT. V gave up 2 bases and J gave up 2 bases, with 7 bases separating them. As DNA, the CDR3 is TGTGCCAGCAGTGAAAAGGCAGCTGGGGCCAACGTCCTGACTTTC. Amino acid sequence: CASSEKAAGANVLTF.

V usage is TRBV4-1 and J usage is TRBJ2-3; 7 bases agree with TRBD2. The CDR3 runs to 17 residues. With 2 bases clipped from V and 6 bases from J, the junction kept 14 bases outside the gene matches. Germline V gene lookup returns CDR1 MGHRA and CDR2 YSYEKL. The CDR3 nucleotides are TGCGCCAGCAGCCAACCACAAAATGGGCCCGGGGGGGATACGCAGTATTTT. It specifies CASSQPQNGPGGDTQYF.

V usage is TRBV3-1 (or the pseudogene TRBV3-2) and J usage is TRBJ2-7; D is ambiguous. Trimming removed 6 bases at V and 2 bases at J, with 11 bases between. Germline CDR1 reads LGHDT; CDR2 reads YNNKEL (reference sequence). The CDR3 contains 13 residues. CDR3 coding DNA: TGTGCCAGCAGTTCCGACAAGGCCTACGAGCAGTACTTC. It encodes CASSSDKAYEQYF.